This TCR beta chain appears in the sequencing data of a study of blood T cell repertoires in COVID-19 (dated by TCRdb to 2018 to 2021). About the full investigation: Samples from collaborators originated in the United States, Italy and Spain and spanned both the acute and convalescent phases of COVID-19. Samples came from the ongoing ImmuneRACE study (first 160 participants) plus 1,254 subjects from 6 global collaborators. Nearly every sample came with metadata listing a de-identified subject ID, COVID-19 status, age in years and sex. The repertoires were made available in a free public database intended to serve as a resource for research on the immune response to SARS-CoV-2. Where available, HLA class I and class II types were obtained from metadata supplied by the sample provider rather than from assay-based typing. The prospective study material was composed of cDNA or gDNA derived from T cells, B-cell-depleted T cells, or PBMCs. The dataset comprised deeply sampled blood TCRbeta repertoires from subjects exposed to, actively infected with, or recovered from COVID-19.

As to this clone: No cognate antigen has been identified for it. No quality values exist for individual bases; no much larger clone is one base distant.

TCRbeta CDR3 regions were amplified from genomic DNA using the immunoSEQ Assay, a bias-controlled multiplex PCR. The paper's data handling went like this. Nucleated cell counts per sample were estimated from amplification of reference gene primers within the assay. To quantify the absolute abundance of each unique TCRbeta CDR3 rearrangement, sequence reads were collapsed and filtered. For each sample, productive Simpson clonality was calculated by taking the square root of Simpson's diversity index across productive rearrangements. The source is immuneACCESS, and TCRdb retained only in-frame sequences with V and J called. Part of the clones is not carried over; for the studies checked, unresolved V genes explain less than half of this, and the remainder is unexplained. V and J calls and clone size are given by that table; D and trimming were obtained from the DNA. For this sample the table gives about 77,000 clones, of which approximately 89% were detected only once. The ten top clones hold about 7% of the sample.

General study outcomes and caveats: Clinical and demographic metadata were provided uncurated, with the amount varying by source and participant.

Collaborating institutions collected whole blood in K2EDTA tubes following their own protocols. For TCRbeta analysis, collaborators shipped samples as frozen whole blood, isolated PBMCs, or DNA extracted from either of those sample types. Sequencing input: peripheral blood. The sequence was collected from a woman older than 75 with acute or convalescent COVID-19.

The CDR3 reads CASRPPPRIGNGYTF. At the DNA level, the sequence is TGTGCCAGCCGCCCCCCCCCACGGATCGGGAACGGCTACACCTTC. The sequence links TRBV7-9 to TRBJ1-2, with no reliable assignment of the D segment. V lost 8 bases and J lost 8 bases; the stretch between them is 24 bases long. In the germline V gene (reference sequence), CDR1 corresponds to SEHNR and CDR2 to FQNEAQ. Its CDR3 holds 15 amino acids, cysteine through phenylalanine. CDR3 DNA is the only sequence kept; it has 45 bases, read in frame from the first base.